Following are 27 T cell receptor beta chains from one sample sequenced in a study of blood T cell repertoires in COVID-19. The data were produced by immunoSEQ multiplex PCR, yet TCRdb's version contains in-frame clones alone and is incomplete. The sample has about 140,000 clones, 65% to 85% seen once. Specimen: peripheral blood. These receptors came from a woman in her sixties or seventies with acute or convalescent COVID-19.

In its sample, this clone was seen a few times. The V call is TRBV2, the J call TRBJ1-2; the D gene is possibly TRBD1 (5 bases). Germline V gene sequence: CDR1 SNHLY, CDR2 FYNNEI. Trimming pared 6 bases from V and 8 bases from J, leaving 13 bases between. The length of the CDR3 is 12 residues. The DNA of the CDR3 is TGTGCCAGCAGGAAACAGGTTCCGGGCTACACCTTC. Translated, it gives CASRKQVPGYTF.

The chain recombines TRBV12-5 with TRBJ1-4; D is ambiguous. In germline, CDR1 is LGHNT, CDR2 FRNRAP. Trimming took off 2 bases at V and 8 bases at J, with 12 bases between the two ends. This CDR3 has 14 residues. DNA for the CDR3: TGTGCTAGTGGTTTGCAAGGGTCGGGGGAAAAACTGTTTTTT. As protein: CASGLQGSGEKLFF.

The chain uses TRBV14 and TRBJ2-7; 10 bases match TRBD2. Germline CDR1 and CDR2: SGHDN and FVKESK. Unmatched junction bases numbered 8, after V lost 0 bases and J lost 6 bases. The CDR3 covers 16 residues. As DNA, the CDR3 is TGTGCCAGCAGCCAAGAACTAGCGGGGAGAGGGGGCGAGCAGTACTTC. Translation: CASSQELAGRGGEQYF.

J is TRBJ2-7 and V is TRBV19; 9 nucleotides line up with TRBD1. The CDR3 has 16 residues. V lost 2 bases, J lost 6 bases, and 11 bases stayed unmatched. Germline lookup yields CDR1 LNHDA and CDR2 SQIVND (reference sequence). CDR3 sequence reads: CASSIRGPGQGIEQYF. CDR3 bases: TGTGCCAGTAGTATAAGAGGCCCGGGACAGGGCATCGAGCAGTACTTC.

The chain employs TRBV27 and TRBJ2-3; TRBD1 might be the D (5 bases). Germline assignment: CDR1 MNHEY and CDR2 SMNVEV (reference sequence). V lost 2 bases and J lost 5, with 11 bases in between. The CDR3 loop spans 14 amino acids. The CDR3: CASSLGRVIDTQYF. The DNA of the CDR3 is TGTGCCAGCAGTTTAGGCAGGGTTATAGATACGCAGTATTTT.

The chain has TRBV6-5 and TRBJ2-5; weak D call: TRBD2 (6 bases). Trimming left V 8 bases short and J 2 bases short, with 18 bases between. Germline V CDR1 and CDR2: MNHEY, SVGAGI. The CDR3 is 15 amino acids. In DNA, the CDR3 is TGTGCCAGCCCTCGGGGAGGTAGGGGTCAAGAGACCCAGTACTTC. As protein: CASPRGGRGQETQYF.

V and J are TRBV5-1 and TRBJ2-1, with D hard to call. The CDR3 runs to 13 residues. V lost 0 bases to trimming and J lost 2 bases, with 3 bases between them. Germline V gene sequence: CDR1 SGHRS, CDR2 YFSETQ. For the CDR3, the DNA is TGCGCCAGCAGCTTGGGGCCCTACAATGAGCAGTTCTTC. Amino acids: CASSLGPYNEQFF.

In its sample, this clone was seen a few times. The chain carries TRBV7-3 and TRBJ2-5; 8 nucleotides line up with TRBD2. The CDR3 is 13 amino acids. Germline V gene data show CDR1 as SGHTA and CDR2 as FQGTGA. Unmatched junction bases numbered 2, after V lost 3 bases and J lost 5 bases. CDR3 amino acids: CASSFASGETQYF. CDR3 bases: TGTGCCAGCAGCTTCGCTAGCGGGGAGACCCAGTACTTC.

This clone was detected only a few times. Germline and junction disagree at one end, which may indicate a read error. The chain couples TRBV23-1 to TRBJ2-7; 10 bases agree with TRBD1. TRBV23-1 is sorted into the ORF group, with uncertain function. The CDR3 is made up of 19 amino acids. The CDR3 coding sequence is TGCGCCAGCACCATCATAGTCACCCATCTAGACAGGGGGCTAGACTTTCAAGACTTC. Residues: CASTIIVTHLDRGLDFQDF.

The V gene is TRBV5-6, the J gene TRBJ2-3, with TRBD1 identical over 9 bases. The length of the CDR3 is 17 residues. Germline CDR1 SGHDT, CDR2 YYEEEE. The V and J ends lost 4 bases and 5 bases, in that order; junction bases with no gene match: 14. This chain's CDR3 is CASSRGWDRESLDTQYF. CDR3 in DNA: TGTGCCAGCAGCCGGGGTTGGGACAGGGAATCTTTAGATACGCAGTATTTT.

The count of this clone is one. The CDR3 is CASSSSFRGRSSYNEQFF. CDR3 DNA sequence: TGTGCCAGCAGCTCGAGTTTCCGCGGGAGGAGCTCCTACAATGAGCAGTTCTTC. The chain employs TRBV11-2 and TRBJ2-1; 8 positions agree with TRBD2. The ends lost 4 bases at V and 0 bases at J; junction bases unmatched: 11. Germline V CDR1 and CDR2: SGHAT, FQNNGV. This CDR3 is built from 18 residues.

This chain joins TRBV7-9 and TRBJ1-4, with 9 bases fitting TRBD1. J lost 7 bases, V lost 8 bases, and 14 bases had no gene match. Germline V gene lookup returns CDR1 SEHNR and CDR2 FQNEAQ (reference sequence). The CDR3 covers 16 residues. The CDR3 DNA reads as TGTGCCAGCGGACTGGGACAGGGTGTTTATGGTGAAAAACTGTTTTTT. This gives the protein CASGLGQGVYGEKLFF. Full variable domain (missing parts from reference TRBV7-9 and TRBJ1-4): DTGVSQNPRHKITKRGQNVTFRCDPISEHNRLYWYRQTLGQGPEFLTYFQNEAQLEKSRLLSDRFSAERPKGSFSTLEIQRTEQGDSAMYLCASGLGQGVYGEKLFFGSGTQLSVL.

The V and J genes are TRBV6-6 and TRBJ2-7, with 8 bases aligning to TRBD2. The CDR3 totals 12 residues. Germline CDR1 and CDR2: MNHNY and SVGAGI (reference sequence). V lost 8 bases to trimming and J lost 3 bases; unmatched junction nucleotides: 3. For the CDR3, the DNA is TGTGCCAGCGCAGCGGGAGTCTACGAGCAGTACTTC. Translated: CASAAGVYEQYF.

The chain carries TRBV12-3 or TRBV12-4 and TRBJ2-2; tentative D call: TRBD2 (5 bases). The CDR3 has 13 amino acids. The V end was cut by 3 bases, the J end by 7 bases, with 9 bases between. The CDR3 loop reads CASSFHRDGELFF. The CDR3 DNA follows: TGTGCCAGCAGTTTTCATCGGGACGGGGAGCTGTTTTTT.

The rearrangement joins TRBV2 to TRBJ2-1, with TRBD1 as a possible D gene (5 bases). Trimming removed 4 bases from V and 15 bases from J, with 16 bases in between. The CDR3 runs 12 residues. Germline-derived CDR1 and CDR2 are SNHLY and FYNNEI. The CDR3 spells CASSGRPGPGFF. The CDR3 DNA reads TGTGCCAGCAGTGGTAGGCCAGGGCCGGGGTTCTTC.

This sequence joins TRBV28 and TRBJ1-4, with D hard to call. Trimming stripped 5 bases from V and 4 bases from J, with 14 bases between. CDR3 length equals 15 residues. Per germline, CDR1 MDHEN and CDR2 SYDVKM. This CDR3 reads CASSDIRRGNEKLFF. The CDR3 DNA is TGTGCCAGCAGTGACATAAGACGGGGTAATGAAAAACTGTTTTTT.

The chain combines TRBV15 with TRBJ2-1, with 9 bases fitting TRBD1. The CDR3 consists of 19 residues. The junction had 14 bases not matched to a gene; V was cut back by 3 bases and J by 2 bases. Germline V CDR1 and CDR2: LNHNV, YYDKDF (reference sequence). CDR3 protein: CATSSFAPDGTGPYNEQFF. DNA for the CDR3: TGTGCCACCAGCAGTTTCGCTCCCGATGGGACAGGGCCCTACAATGAGCAGTTCTTC.

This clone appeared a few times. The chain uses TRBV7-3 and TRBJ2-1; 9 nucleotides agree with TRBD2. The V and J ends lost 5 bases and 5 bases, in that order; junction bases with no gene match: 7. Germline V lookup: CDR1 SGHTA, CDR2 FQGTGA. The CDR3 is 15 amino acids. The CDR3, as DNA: TGTGCCAGCAGCCCACCGGGACTAGCCCACAATGAGCAGTTCTTC. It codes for CASSPPGLAHNEQFF.

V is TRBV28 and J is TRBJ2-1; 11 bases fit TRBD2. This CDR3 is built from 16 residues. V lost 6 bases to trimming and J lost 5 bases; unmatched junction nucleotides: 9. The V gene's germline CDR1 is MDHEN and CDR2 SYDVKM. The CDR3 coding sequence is TGTGCCAGCAGGGTTCCCTTAGCGGGAGGGAACAATGAGCAGTTCTTC. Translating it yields CASRVPLAGGNNEQFF.

CDR3: CASSRGGPSYNEQFF. Here the CDR3 DNA reads TGTGCCAGCAGCCGGGGGGGGCCCTCCTACAATGAGCAGTTCTTC. V and J are TRBV9 and TRBJ2-1; TRBD2 matches at 8 bases. Germline CDR1 is SGDLS and CDR2 is YYNGEE. This CDR3 is built from 15 residues. Trimming at V came to 4 bases and at J to 0 bases, leaving 3 bases not matched to a gene.

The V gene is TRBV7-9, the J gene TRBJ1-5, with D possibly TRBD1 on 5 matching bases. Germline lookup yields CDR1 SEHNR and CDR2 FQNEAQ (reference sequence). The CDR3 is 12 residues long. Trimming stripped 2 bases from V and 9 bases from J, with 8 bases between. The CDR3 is CASSLQGGPQHF. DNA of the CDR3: TGTGCCAGCAGCTTACAGGGAGGGCCCCAGCATTTT.

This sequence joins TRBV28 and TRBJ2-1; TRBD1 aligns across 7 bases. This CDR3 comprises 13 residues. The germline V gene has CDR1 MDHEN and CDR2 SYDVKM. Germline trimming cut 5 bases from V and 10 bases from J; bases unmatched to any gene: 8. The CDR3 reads CASSLPYRGEQFF. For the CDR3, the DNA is TGTGCCAGCAGTCTCCCCTACAGGGGCGAGCAGTTCTTC.

Here the CDR3 reads CASSLTPTGMDGYTF. The CDR3 nucleotides read TGTGCCAGCAGCTTAACACCGACAGGGATGGATGGCTACACCTTC. The chain has TRBV7-3 and TRBJ1-2; 7 bases match TRBD1. Germline V lookup: CDR1 SGHTA, CDR2 FQGTGA. The V and J ends lost 0 bases and 6 bases, in that order; junction bases with no gene match: 7. This CDR3 comprises 15 residues.

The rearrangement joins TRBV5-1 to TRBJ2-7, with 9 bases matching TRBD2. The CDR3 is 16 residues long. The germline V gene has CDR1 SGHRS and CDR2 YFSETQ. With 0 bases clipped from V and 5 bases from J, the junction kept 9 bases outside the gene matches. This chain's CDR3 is CASSLVSGSGGNEQYF. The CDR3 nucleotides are TGCGCCAGCAGCTTGGTTAGCGGGAGTGGTGGTAACGAGCAGTACTTC.

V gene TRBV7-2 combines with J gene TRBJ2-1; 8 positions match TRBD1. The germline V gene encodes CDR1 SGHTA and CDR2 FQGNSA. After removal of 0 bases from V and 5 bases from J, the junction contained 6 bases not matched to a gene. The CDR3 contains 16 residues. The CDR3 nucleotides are TGTGCCAGCAGCTTAGCCGCGGGACAGGTACACAATGAGCAGTTCTTC. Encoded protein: CASSLAAGQVHNEQFF. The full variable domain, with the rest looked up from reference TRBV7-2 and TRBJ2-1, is GAGVSQSPSNKVTEKGKDVELRCDPISGHTALYWYRQSLGQGLEFLIYFQGNSAPDKSGLPSDRFSAERTGGSVSTLTIQRTQQEDSAVYLCASSLAAGQVHNEQFFGPGTRLTVL.

For the CDR3, the DNA is TGTGCCAGCAGCTTGACAGGGCCGGGGGAGCAGTACTTC. This translates into CASSLTGPGEQYF. V and J are TRBV5-6 and TRBJ2-7, with TRBD1 as a possible D gene (6 bases). Trimming removed 1 base from V and 7 bases from J, with 12 bases in between. The germline CDR1 and CDR2 sequences are SGHDT and YYEEEE. The CDR3 covers 13 residues.

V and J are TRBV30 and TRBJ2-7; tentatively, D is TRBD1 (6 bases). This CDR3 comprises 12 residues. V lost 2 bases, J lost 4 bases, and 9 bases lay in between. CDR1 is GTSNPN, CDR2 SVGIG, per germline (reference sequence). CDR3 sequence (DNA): TGTGCCTGGAGTCCCCAGGGGTACGAGCAGTACTTC. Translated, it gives CAWSPQGYEQYF.